Below, 11 T cell receptor beta chains from the same sample are listed, as sequenced in a study of identical twins. Each CDR3 protein gets one entry after TCRdb re-called the 5' RACE reads with MiXCR. This sample has 1.5 million to 2 million distinct CDR3 sequences, with roughly a third found just once. Source material: cord blood. The source is a newborn girl in good health.

The V call is TRBV29-1, the J call TRBJ1-2; D is possibly TRBD1 (5 bases). V dropped 6 bases and J dropped 2 bases, with 19 bases sitting between them. This CDR3 region has 15 residues. Germline CDR1 SQVTM, CDR2 ANQGSEA. In DNA, the CDR3 is TGCAGCGTCTCCCCCGGGACTCCCGGCAACTATGGCTACACCTTC. It yields the protein CSVSPGTPGNYGYTF.

The table lists this clonotype with a few counts. The chain recombines TRBV24-1 with TRBJ2-5; D is perhaps TRBD2 (6 bases). Germline V CDR1 and CDR2: KGHDR, SFDVKD. The CDR3 runs 17 residues. V shed 0 bases and J shed 5 bases, with 18 bases lying between them. The CDR3 protein is CATSDLSPLWEVETQYF. Here the CDR3 DNA reads TGTGCCACCAGTGATTTGTCGCCCCTTTGGGAGGTCGAGACCCAGTACTTC.

This clonotype was seen only a few times. This chain connects TRBV5-8 to TRBJ2-1; the match to TRBD2 covers 9 bases. The J call could be wrong; TRBJ2-7 is a better fit for the DNA end. Germline values: CDR1 SGHTS, CDR2 YDEGEE. CDR3 length: 16 amino acids. In DNA, the CDR3 is TGTGCCAGCAGCTTGATCGCGGGGGGGCCCTACAATGAGCAGTACTTC. Translated: CASSLIAGGPYNEQYF.

The chain's CDR3 is CASSSRTSGRGPTDTQYF. The CDR3 region has the DNA TGTGCCAGCAGCTCCCGGACTAGCGGGAGGGGGCCCACAGATACGCAGTATTTT. V is TRBV21-1 and J is TRBJ2-3; TRBD2 was called by the table and not checked on the DNA. TRBV21-1 is annotated as a pseudogene. The CDR3 length is 18 residues.

In this sample, this clonotype turned up many times. The chain joins TRBV7-2 to TRBJ2-4; D uncertain. Germline V lookup: CDR1 SGHTA, CDR2 FQGNSA. The V and J ends lost 1 base and 0 bases respectively, with 10 bases between them. CDR3 length equals 16 residues. The CDR3 region is CASSLETVLAKNIQYF. In DNA form, the CDR3 reads TGTGCCAGCAGCTTAGAAACAGTTTTAGCCAAAAACATTCAGTACTTC.

In its sample, this clonotype was seen a few times. This chain links TRBV4-2 with TRBJ1-1, with TRBD1 matching over 7 bases. Germline-derived CDR1 and CDR2 are LGHNA and YNFKEQ. V lost 3 bases to trimming and J lost 1 base; unmatched junction nucleotides: 5. This CDR3 is 15 amino acids long. The CDR3 loop reads CASSQDRSGNTEAFF. As DNA, the CDR3 is TGTGCCAGCAGCCAGGACAGGAGTGGGAACACTGAAGCTTTCTTT.

This clonotype has a count of ten or more. The V and J genes are TRBV12-3 or TRBV12-4 and TRBJ2-3; no clear D gene. The V and J ends lost 6 bases and 4 bases respectively, with 14 bases between them. The CDR3 extends over 14 amino acids. CDR3: CASRDTLPADTQYF. The DNA of the CDR3 is TGTGCCAGCAGGGATACCCTACCGGCAGATACGCAGTATTTT.

This clonotype showed up just a few times. V usage is TRBV7-2 and J usage is TRBJ2-3, with 9 nucleotides matching TRBD2. Germline V CDR1 and CDR2: SGHTA, FQGNSA. The CDR3 spans 17 residues. V gave up 1 base and J gave up 5 bases; unmatched junction bases: 10. The CDR3 loop is CASSLVPNLAGRDTQYF. CDR3 coding DNA: TGTGCCAGCAGCTTAGTACCTAATCTAGCGGGGCGAGATACGCAGTATTTT. Using reference TRBV7-2 and TRBJ2-3 for the parts outside the CDR3, the full variable domain is GAGVSQSPSNKVTEKGKDVELRCDPISGHTALYWYRQSLGQGLEFLIYFQGNSAPDKSGLPSDRFSAERTGGSVSTLTIQRTQQEDSAVYLCASSLVPNLAGRDTQYFGPGTRLTVL.

CDR3 sequence (DNA): TGTGCCAGCGCGGACAGGGGAGACACAGATACGCAGTATTTT. As protein: CASADRGDTDTQYF. The chain is built from TRBV27 and TRBJ2-3, with 9 nucleotides matching TRBD1. J gave up 2 bases and V 8 bases, and 5 bases lay outside the gene matches. The V gene's germline CDR1 is MNHEY and CDR2 SMNVEV (reference sequence). The CDR3 length is 14 residues.

This clonotype was counted only a few times. The chain links TRBV24-1 to TRBJ2-3; 10 bases are shared with TRBD2. This CDR3 is built from 18 residues. Per the germline V gene, CDR1 is KGHDR and CDR2 is SFDVKD. After removal of 4 bases from V and 1 base from J, the junction contained 10 bases not matched to a gene. The CDR3 bases are TGTGCCACCAGTGACCATCGTAAGCTAGCGGGGGGCACAGATACGCAGTATTTT. This sequence encodes CATSDHRKLAGGTDTQYF.

The chain recombines TRBV7-9 with TRBJ2-2; 10 positions agree with TRBD2. This CDR3 spans 17 amino acids. V dropped 6 bases and J dropped 7; count of bases not matched to a gene: 14. Germline CDR1 SEHNR, CDR2 FQNEAQ (reference sequence). CDR3 sequence (DNA): TGTGCCAGCAGTTTTAGCCTAGCGGGAGCGAAAGGCGGGGAGCTGTTTTTT. Translation gives CASSFSLAGAKGGELFF.